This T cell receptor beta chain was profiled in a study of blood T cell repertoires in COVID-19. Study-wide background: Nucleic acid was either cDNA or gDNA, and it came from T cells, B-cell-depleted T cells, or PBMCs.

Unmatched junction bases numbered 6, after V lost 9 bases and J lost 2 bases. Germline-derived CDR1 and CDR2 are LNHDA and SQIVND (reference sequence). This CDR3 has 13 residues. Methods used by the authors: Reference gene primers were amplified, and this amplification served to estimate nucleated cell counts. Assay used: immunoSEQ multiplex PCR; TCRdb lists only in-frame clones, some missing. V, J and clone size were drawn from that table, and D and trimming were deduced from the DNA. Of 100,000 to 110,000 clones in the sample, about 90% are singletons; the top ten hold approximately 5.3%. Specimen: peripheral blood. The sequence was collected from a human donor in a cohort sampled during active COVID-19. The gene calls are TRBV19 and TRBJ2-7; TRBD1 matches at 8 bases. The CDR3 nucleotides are TGTGCCAGCGCCGGACAGGGCGCCTACGAGCAGTACTTC. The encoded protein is CASAGQGAYEQYF.